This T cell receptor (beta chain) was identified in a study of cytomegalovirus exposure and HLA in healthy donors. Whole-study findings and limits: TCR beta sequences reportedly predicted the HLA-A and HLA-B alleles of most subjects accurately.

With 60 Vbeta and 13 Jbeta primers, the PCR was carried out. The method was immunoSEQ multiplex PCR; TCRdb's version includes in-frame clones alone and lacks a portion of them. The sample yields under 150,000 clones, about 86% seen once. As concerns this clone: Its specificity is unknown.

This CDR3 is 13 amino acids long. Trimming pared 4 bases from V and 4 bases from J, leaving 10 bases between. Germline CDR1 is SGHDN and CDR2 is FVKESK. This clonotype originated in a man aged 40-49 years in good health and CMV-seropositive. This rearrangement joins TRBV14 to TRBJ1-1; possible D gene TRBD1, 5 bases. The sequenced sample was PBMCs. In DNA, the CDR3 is TGTGCCAGCAGCCCGCAGGGATTCACTGAAGCTTTCTTT. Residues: CASSPQGFTEAFF.